This T cell receptor beta chain was captured in a study of patients and donors after allogeneic stem cell transplantation. TCRdb itself ran the RT-PCR reads through MiXCR, one entry per CDR3 protein. This table has roughly 960,000 distinct CDR3 sequences, around 17% appearing once. This CDR3 spans 14 amino acids. Trimming stripped 8 bases from V and 0 bases from J, with 11 bases between. CDR1 is ENHRY, CDR2 SYGVKD, per germline. Sequenced material: blood, either unsorted or a sorted T cell fraction (not recorded which). The V and J genes are TRBV10-3 and TRBJ1-3; weak D call: TRBD1 (5 bases). The sequence derives from a human donor who was either an allogeneic HSCT recipient or a stem cell or donor lymphocyte infusion donor (not recorded which). It is not recorded whose cells these are; they may come from a transplant donor. The chain's CDR3 is CAIAGTSSGNTIYF. CDR3 DNA: TGTGCCATCGCGGGGACCTCCTCTGGAAACACCATATATTTT.